This T cell receptor beta chain was obtained from a study of cytomegalovirus exposure and HLA in healthy donors. Background on the study: The use of the same platform for the approximately 110 validation repertoires and the roughly 630 first-cohort repertoires was reported by a later analysis. Study-wide points: Investigators reported more than 150 TCR beta chains as tied to cytomegalovirus. Reported results showed that the classifier diagnosed cytomegalovirus status with high specificity and sensitivity.

The donors were part of the approximately 120-subject validation cohort, which stood apart from the approximately 630-subject first cohort. A word on this clone: Antigen unknown.

The ends lost 6 bases at V and 7 bases at J; junction bases unmatched: 5. The germline CDR1 and CDR2 sequences are SNHLY and FYNNEI. There are 12 residues in the CDR3. Assay: immunoSEQ multiplex PCR; the TCRdb copy retains only in-frame clones and omits some. This repertoire shows tens of thousands of clones, almost 97% found once; its top ten account for less than 2%. The chain joins TRBV2 to TRBJ1-1; 7 bases fit TRBD1. This TCR was recovered from a man aged 18 to 29 in good health and CMV-seropositive. Sequenced sample: PBMCs. CDR3 DNA: TGTGCCAGCAGCTTACAGGGGTTTGAAGCTTTCTTT. Encoded protein: CASSLQGFEAFF.